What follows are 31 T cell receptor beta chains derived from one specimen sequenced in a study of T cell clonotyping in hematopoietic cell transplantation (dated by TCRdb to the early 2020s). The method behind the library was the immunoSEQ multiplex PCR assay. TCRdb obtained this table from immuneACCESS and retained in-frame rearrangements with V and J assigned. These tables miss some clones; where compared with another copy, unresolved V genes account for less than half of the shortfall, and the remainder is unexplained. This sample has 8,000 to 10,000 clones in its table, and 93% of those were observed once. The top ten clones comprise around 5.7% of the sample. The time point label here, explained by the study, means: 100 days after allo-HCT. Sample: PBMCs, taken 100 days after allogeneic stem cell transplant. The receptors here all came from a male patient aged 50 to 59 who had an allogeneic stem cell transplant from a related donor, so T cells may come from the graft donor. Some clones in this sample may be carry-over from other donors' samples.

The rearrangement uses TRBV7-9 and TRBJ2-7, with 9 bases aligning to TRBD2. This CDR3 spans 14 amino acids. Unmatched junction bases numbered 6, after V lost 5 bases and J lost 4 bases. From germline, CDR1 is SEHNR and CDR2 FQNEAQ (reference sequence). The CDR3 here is CASSLTSGFYEQYF. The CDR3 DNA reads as TGTGCCAGCAGCCTGACTAGCGGATTTTACGAGCAGTACTTC.

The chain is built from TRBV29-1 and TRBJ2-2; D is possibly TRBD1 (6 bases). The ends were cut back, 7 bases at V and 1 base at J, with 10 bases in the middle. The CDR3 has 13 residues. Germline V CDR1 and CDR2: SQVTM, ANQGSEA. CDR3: CSAGTQNTGELFF. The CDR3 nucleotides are TGCAGCGCCGGGACACAGAACACCGGGGAGCTGTTTTTT.

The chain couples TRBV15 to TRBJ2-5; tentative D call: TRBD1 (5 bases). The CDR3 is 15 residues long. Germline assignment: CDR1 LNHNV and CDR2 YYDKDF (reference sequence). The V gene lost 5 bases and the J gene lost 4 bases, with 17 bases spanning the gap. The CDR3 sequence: CATSRRVGSGETQYF. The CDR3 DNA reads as TGTGCCACCAGCCGCAGGGTAGGGTCGGGAGAGACCCAGTACTTC.

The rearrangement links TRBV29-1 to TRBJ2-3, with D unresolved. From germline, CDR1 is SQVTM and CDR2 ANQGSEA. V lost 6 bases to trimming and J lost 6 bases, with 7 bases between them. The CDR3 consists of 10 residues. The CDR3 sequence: CSVLRDTQYF. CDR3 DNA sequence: TGCAGCGTCCTACGGGATACGCAGTATTTT.

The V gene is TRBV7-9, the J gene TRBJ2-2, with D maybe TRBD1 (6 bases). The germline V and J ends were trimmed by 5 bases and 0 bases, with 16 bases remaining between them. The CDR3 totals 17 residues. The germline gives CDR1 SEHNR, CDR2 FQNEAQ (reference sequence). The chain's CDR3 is CASSGRTAKTNTGELFF. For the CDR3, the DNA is TGTGCCAGCAGCGGAAGGACAGCTAAAACGAACACCGGGGAGCTGTTTTTT.

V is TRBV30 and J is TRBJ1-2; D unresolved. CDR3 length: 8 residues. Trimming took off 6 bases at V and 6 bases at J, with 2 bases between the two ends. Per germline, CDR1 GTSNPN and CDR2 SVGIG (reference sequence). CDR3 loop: CACNGYTF. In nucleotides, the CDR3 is TGTGCCTGCAATGGCTACACCTTC.

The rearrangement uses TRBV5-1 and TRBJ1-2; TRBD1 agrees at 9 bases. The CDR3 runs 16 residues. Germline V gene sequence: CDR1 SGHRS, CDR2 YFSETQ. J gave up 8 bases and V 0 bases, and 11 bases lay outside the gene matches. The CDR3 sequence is CASSLVLGQGLGGYTF. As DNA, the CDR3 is TGCGCCAGCAGCTTGGTTCTGGGACAGGGCCTTGGGGGCTACACCTTC.

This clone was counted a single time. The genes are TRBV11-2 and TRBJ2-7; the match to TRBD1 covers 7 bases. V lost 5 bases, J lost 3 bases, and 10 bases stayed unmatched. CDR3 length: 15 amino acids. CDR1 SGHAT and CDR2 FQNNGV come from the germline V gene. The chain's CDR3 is CASSPRDSVIYEQYF. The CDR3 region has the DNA TGTGCCAGCAGCCCCCGGGACAGTGTGATCTACGAGCAGTACTTC.

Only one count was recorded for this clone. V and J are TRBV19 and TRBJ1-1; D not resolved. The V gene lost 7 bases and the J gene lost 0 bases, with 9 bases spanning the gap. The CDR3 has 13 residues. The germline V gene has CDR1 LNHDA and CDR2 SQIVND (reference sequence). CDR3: CASKVSMNTEAFF. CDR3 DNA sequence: TGTGCCAGTAAGGTATCTATGAACACTGAAGCTTTCTTT. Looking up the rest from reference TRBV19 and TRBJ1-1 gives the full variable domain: DGGITQSPKYLFRKEGQNVTLSCEQNLNHDAMYWYRQDPGQGLRLIYYSQIVNDFQKGDIAEGYSVSREKKESFPLTVTSAQKNPTAFYLCASKVSMNTEAFFGQGTRLTVV.

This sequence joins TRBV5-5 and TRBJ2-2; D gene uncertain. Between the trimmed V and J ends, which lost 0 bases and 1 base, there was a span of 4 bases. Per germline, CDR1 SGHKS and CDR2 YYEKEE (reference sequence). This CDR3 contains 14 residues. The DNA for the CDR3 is TGTGCCAGCAGCTTGGACGGGAACACCGGGGAGCTGTTTTTT. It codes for CASSLDGNTGELFF.

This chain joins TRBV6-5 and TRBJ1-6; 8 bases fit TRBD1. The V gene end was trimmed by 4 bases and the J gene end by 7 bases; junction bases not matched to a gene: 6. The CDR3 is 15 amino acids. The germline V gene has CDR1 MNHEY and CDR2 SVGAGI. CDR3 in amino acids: CASSSDRVGNSPLHF. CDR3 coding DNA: TGTGCCAGCAGTTCGGACAGGGTGGGAAATTCACCCCTCCACTTT.

The CDR3, as DNA: TGCAGCGTGGGGGGAGAGGGTGGGGAGACCCAGTACTTC. Protein sequence: CSVGGEGGETQYF. The rearrangement joins TRBV29-1 to TRBJ2-5; maybe TRBD2 (6 bases). CDR3 size: 13 residues. The germline gives CDR1 SQVTM, CDR2 ANQGSEA. V lost 6 bases to trimming and J lost 5 bases, with 16 bases between them.

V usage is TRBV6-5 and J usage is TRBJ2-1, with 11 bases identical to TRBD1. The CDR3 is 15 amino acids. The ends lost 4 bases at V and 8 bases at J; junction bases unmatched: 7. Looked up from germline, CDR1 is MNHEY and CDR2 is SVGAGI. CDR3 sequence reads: CASSWTGGPGDEQFF. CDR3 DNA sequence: TGTGCCAGCAGTTGGACAGGGGGCCCAGGGGATGAGCAGTTCTTC.

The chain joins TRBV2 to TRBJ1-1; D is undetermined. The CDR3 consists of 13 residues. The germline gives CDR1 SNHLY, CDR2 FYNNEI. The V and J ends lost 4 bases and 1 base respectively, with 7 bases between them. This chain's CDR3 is CASSGRQNTEAFF. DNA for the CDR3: TGTGCCAGCAGTGGACGGCAGAACACTGAAGCTTTCTTT.

The CDR3 spells CASSLDRGGTGELFF. The CDR3 DNA reads TGTGCCAGCAGCTTGGACAGGGGGGGCACCGGGGAGCTGTTTTTT. The rearrangement links TRBV5-4 to TRBJ2-2; a weak D match, TRBD1 (8 bases). Looked up from germline, CDR1 is SGHNT and CDR2 is YYREEE (reference sequence). The CDR3 has 15 amino acids. The V end lost 0 bases, the J end lost 4 bases, and 10 bases lay between the germline ends.

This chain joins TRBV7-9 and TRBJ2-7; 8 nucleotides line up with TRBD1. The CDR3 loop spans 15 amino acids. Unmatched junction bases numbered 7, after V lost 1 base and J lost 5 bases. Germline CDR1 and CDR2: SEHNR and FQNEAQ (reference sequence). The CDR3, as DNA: TGTGCCAGCAGCTTAGGGTCAGGGGGCGTCGACGAGCAGTACTTC. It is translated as CASSLGSGGVDEQYF.

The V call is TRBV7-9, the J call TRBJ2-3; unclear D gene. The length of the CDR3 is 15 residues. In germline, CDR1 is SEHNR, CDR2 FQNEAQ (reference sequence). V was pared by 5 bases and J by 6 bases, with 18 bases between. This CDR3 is CASSPPWSEGDTQYF. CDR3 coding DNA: TGTGCCAGCAGCCCCCCCTGGTCCGAAGGGGATACGCAGTATTTT.

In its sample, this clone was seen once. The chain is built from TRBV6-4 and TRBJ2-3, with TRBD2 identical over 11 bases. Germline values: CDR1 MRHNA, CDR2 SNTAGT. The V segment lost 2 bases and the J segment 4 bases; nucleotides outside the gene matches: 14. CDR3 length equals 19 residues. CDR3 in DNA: TGTGCCAGCAGTGACGGCGGGCTAGCGGGGGGAGGAACCTCAGATACGCAGTATTTT. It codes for CASSDGGLAGGGTSDTQYF.

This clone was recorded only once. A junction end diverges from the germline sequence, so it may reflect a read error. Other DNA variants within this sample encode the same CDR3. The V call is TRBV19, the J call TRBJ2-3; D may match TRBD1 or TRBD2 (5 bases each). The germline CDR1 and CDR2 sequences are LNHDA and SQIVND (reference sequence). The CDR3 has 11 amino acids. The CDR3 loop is CASSQGDTQYF. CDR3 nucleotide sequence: TGTGCCAGTAGCCAGGGAGATACTCAGTATTTT. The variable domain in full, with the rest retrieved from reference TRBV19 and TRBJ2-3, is DGGITQSPKYLFRKEGQNVTLSCEQNLNHDAMYWYRQDPGQGLRLIYYSQIVNDFQKGDIAEGYSVSREKKESFPLTVTSAQKNPTAFYLCASSQGDTQYFGPGTRLTVL.

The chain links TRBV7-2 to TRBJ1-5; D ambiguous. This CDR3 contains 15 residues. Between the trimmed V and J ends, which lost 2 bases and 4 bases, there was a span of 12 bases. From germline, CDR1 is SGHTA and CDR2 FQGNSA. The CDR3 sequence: CASSLIGVGNQPQHF. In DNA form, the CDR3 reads TGTGCCAGCAGCTTAATTGGGGTGGGTAATCAGCCCCAGCATTTT.

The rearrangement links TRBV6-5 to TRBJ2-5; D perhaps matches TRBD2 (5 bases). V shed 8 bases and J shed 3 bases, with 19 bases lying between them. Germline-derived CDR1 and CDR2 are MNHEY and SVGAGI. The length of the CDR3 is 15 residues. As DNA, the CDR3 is TGTGCCAGCTGTGGCGGGCCCAATTATAAAGAGACCCAGTACTTC. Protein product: CASCGGPNYKETQYF.

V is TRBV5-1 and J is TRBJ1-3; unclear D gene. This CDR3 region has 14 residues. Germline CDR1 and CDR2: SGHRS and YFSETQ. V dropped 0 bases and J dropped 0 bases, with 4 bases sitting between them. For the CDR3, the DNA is TGCGCCAGCAGCTTGGACAGCTCTGGAAACACCATATATTTT. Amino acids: CASSLDSSGNTIYF.

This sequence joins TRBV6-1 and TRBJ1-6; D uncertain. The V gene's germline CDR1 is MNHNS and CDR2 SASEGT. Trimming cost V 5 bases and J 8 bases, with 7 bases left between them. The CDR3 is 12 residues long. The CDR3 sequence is CASSLIDSPLHF. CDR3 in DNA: TGTGCCAGCAGTTTGATAGATTCACCCCTCCACTTT.

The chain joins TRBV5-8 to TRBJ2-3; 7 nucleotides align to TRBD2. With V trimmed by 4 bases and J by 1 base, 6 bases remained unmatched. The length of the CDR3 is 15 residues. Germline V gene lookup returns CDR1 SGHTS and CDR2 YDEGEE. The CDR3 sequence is CASSEGLVGTDTQYF. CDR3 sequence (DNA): TGTGCCAGCAGCGAAGGACTAGTCGGCACAGATACGCAGTATTTT.

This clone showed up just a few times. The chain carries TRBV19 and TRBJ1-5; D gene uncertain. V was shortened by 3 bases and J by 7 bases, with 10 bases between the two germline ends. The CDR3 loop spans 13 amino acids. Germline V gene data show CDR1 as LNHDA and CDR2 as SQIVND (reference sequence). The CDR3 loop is CASSISVAQPQHF. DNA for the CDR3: TGTGCCAGTAGTATTTCCGTAGCGCAGCCCCAGCATTTT.

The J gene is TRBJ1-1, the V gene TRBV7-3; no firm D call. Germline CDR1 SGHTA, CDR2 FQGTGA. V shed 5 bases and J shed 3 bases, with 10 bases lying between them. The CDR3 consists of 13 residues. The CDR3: CASSHGSYTEAFF. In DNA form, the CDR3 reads TGTGCCAGCAGCCACGGCAGCTACACTGAAGCTTTCTTT.

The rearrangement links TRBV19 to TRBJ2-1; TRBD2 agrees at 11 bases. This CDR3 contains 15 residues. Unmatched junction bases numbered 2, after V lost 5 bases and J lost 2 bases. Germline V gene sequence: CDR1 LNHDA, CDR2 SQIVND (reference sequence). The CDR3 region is CASSVTSGAYNEQFF. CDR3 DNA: TGTGCCAGTAGTGTGACTAGCGGGGCCTACAATGAGCAGTTCTTC.

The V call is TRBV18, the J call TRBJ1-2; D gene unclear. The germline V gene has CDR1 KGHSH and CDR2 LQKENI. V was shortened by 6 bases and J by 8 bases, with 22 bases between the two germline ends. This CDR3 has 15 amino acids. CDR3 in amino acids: CASSQRFNEADGYTF. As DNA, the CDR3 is TGTGCCAGCTCCCAGAGGTTTAATGAAGCCGACGGCTACACCTTC. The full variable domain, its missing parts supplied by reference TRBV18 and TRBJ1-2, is NAGVMQNPRHLVRRRGQEARLRCSPMKGHSHVYWYRQLPEEGLKFMVYLQKENIIDESGMPKERFSAEFPKEGPSILRIQQVVRGDSAAYFCASSQRFNEADGYTFGSGTRLTVV.

DNA for the CDR3: TGTGCCAGCAGCTCCACAGACAGGGGACATGGCTACACCTTC. Translating gives CASSSTDRGHGYTF. V is TRBV5-4 and J is TRBJ1-2; TRBD1 agrees at 8 bases. V lost 3 bases to trimming and J lost 6 bases; unmatched junction nucleotides: 7. This CDR3 comprises 14 residues. Germline V gene data show CDR1 as SGHNT and CDR2 as YYREEE (reference sequence).

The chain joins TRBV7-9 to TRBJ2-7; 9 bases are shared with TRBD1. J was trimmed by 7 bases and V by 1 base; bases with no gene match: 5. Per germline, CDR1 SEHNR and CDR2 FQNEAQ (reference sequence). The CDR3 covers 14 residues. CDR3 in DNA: TGTGCCAGCAGCTTAGTACAGGGGGCAGGGGAGCAGTACTTC. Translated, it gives CASSLVQGAGEQYF.

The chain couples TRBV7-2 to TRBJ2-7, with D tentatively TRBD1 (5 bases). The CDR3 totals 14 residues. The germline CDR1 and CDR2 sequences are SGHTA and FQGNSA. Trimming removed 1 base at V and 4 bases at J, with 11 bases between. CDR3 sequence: CASSLDRLQYEQYF. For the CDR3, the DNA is TGTGCCAGCAGCTTAGACAGGTTACAGTACGAGCAGTACTTC.